The source of this TCR beta chain is a study of beta chain features in type 1 diabetes. Study overall: Taken together, all samples contributed 107,917,701 examined sorted cells. Points from the study as a whole: Compared to healthy donors, patients appeared to have naive, central memory and Treg TCRB repertoires that were more alike. Patients and controls would share equally any PCR tilt toward shorter templates. A moderate, significant TCRB CDR3 shortening appeared in type 1 diabetes across four CD4+ subsets.

The CDR3 covers 15 residues. CDR1 is SGHTA and CDR2 is FQGNSA in the germline V gene. V lost 4 bases and J lost 0, with 9 bases in between. There are a few counts of this clone. The antigen remains undetermined. Since all of the isolated RNA was reverse transcribed, expressed TCRB transcripts were what got sequenced. This table comes from immunoSEQ multiplex PCR, and its TCRdb copy is limited to in-frame clones, with some not included. Among roughly 160,000 clones listed, 7.8% were seen once. The source material was central memory CD4+ T cells from blood. The chain uses TRBV7-2 and TRBJ1-4, with D hard to call. The sequence came from a woman in her thirties or forties with type 1 diabetes. CDR3 sequence: CASSSGETTNEKLFF. The CDR3 nucleotides are TGTGCCAGCAGCTCCGGGGAAACAACTAATGAAAAACTGTTTTTT.